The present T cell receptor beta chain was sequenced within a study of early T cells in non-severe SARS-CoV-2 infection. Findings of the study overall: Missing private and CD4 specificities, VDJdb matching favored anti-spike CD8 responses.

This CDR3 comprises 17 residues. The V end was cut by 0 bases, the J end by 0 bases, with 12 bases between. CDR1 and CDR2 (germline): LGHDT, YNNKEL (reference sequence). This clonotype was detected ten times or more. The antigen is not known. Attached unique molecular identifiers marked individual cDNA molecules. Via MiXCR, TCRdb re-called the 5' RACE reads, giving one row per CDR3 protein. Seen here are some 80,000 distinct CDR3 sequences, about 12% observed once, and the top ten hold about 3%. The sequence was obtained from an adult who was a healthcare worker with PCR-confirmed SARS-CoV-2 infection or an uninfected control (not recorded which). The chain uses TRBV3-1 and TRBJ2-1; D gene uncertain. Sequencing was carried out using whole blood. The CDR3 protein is CASSQETAVSSYNEQFF. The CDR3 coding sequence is TGTGCCAGCAGCCAAGAGACGGCGGTTAGCTCCTACAATGAGCAGTTCTTC.